Below are 13 T cell receptor beta chains sequenced from a single sample in a study of cytomegalovirus exposure and HLA in healthy donors. Vbeta (60) and Jbeta (13) primers were used in the PCR. Sequencing was performed with immunoSEQ multiplex PCR; in TCRdb, only in-frame clones are kept and a portion is missing. The top ten hold approximately 11% of the sample, which has some 130,000 clones, around 82% seen once. The sequenced sample was PBMCs. Receptor source: a male donor in good health and CMV-seropositive.

The chain employs TRBV19 and TRBJ2-7; weak D call: TRBD2 (5 bases). Germline V gives CDR1 LNHDA, CDR2 SQIVND (reference sequence). The CDR3 totals 11 residues. V was trimmed by 3 bases and J by 12 bases, leaving 12 bases between them. CDR3 sequence: CASSIGGRVYF. In DNA form, the CDR3 reads TGTGCCAGTAGTATCGGAGGCCGGGTGTACTTC.

There are a few counts of this clone. The CDR3 region is CASSYSPRGPGANVLTF. Here the CDR3 DNA reads TGTGCCAGCAGCTACTCTCCCCGAGGGCCCGGGGCCAACGTCCTGACTTTC. The V call is TRBV5-4, the J call TRBJ2-6; D possibly corresponds to TRBD2 (5 bases). Germline V lookup: CDR1 SGHNT, CDR2 YYREEE (reference sequence). V lost 3 bases, J lost 4 bases, and 17 bases lay in between. The CDR3 contains 17 residues.

This chain uses TRBV7-8 with TRBJ2-7, with a weak D call TRBD1 (6 bases). The CDR3 is 14 residues long. With 8 bases removed from V and 0 bases from J, the gap between germline ends came to 14 bases. Germline CDR1 and CDR2: SGHVS and FQNEAQ. The DNA of the CDR3 is TGTGCCAGCTGCTGCGAGACAGGCTCCTACGAGCAGTACTTC. Its protein is CASCCETGSYEQYF. Filled out from reference TRBV7-8 and TRBJ2-7, the complete variable domain reads GAGVSQSPRYKVAKRGQDVALRCDPISGHVSLFWYQQALGQGPEFLTYFQNEAQLDKSGLPSDRFFAERPEGSVSTLKIQRTQQEDSAVYLCASCCETGSYEQYFGPGTRLTVT.

The chain employs TRBV28 and TRBJ2-7, with D possibly being TRBD2 (6 bases). In germline, CDR1 is MDHEN, CDR2 SYDVKM. The CDR3 covers 15 residues. The V end lost 5 bases, the J end lost 3 bases, and 17 bases lay between the germline ends. Here the CDR3 reads CASSPWVAAVYEQYF. The CDR3 DNA sequence: TGTGCCAGCAGTCCCTGGGTAGCGGCGGTCTACGAGCAGTACTTC.

This clone was seen once. The chain links TRBV27 to TRBJ2-2, with 7 bases identical to TRBD1. Germline trimming cut 4 bases from V and 7 bases from J; bases unmatched to any gene: 6. Per the germline V gene, CDR1 is MNHEY and CDR2 is SMNVEV (reference sequence). The CDR3 totals 14 residues. The CDR3, as DNA: TGTGCCAGCAGTTCGACAGGGATCGACGGGGAGCTGTTTTTT. This sequence encodes CASSSTGIDGELFF.

This chain links TRBV28 with TRBJ1-3, with TRBD1 as a possible D gene (6 bases). Per the germline V gene, CDR1 is MDHEN and CDR2 is SYDVKM. The CDR3 runs to 15 residues. Between the trimmed V and J ends, which lost 5 bases and 0 bases, there was a span of 11 bases. CDR3 residues: CASSVDSNSGNTIYF. The CDR3 region has the DNA TGTGCCAGCAGTGTGGACAGCAACTCTGGAAACACCATATATTTT.

The V gene is TRBV7-9, the J gene TRBJ2-1; TRBD2 matches 8 bases. Per germline, CDR1 SEHNR and CDR2 FQNEAQ (reference sequence). Trimming took 5 bases from V and 8 from J; bases not matched to a gene: 20. The CDR3 loop spans 18 amino acids. Here the CDR3 reads CASSLPRVGRGGYHEQFF. Written as DNA, the CDR3 is TGTGCCAGCAGCCTCCCAAGGGTCGGGAGGGGGGGATATCATGAGCAGTTCTTC.

The J gene is TRBJ2-1, the V gene TRBV7-6, with no clear D. The CDR3 is 12 amino acids. Trimming left V 1 base short and J 9 bases short, with 7 bases between. Germline CDR1 is SGHVS and CDR2 is FNYEAQ. The CDR3 sequence is CASSLEVAEQFF. The CDR3 DNA follows: TGTGCCAGCAGCTTAGAGGTAGCTGAGCAGTTCTTC.

A few counts support this clone. The CDR3: CASRTGLAAGVLNEQFF. The DNA of the CDR3 is TGCGCCAGCAGGACGGGACTAGCGGCCGGGGTCCTCAATGAGCAGTTCTTC. The rearrangement links TRBV5-1 to TRBJ2-1; 11 bases match TRBD2. After removal of 5 bases from V and 6 bases from J, the junction contained 13 bases not matched to a gene. There are 17 residues in the CDR3. From germline, CDR1 is SGHRS and CDR2 YFSETQ. The full variable domain, with the rest looked up from reference TRBV5-1 and TRBJ2-1, is KAGVTQTPRYLIKTRGQQVTLSCSPISGHRSVSWYQQTPGQGLQFLFEYFSETQRNKGNFPGRFSGRQFSNSRSEMNVSTLELGDSALYLCASRTGLAAGVLNEQFFGPGTRLTVL.

The rearrangement joins TRBV30 to TRBJ1-2, with TRBD1 identical over 7 bases. V shed 2 bases, J shed 4 bases, and the junction held 13 bases outside the gene matches. Germline assignment: CDR1 GTSNPN and CDR2 SVGIG (reference sequence). The CDR3 sequence is 16 residues long. The DNA of the CDR3 is TGTGCCTGGAGTAAACCGGACAGGCCGGCGGGCTATGGCTACACCTTC. Residues: CAWSKPDRPAGYGYTF.

The gene calls are TRBV28 and TRBJ2-7, with 7 nucleotides matching TRBD1. From germline, CDR1 is MDHEN and CDR2 SYDVKM. CDR3 length: 13 amino acids. With 8 bases clipped from V and 0 bases from J, the junction kept 4 bases outside the gene matches. The CDR3 DNA follows: TGTGCCAGCCTCCGGGACAGCTCCTACGAGCAGTACTTC. It is translated as CASLRDSSYEQYF.

V and J are TRBV7-2 and TRBJ2-3, with a possible D match to TRBD2 (6 bases). V gave up 5 bases and J gave up 0 bases, with 12 bases separating them. This CDR3 region has 15 residues. The germline V gene encodes CDR1 SGHTA and CDR2 FQGNSA. CDR3 DNA: TGTGCCAGCAGCAAGGAGCGGGTGAGCACAGATACGCAGTATTTT. As protein: CASSKERVSTDTQYF.

The chain joins TRBV7-6 to TRBJ2-7; 8 bases are a match to TRBD2. The CDR3 contains 14 residues. The V and J ends lost 4 bases and 7 bases, in that order; junction bases with no gene match: 9. The germline V gene has CDR1 SGHVS and CDR2 FNYEAQ. CDR3 protein: CASSSGTSQEEQYF. The CDR3 DNA sequence: TGTGCCAGCAGCTCCGGGACTAGTCAGGAAGAGCAGTACTTC.